This T cell receptor beta chain is drawn from a study of blood T cell repertoires in COVID-19. About the study: The United States, Italy and Spain were the sources of the acute and convalescent COVID-19 samples. T cells, B-cell-depleted T cells, or PBMCs provided the cDNA or gDNA that served as material.

V was cut by 0 bases and J by 1 base, with 7 bases left in between. Germline CDR1 reads SGHRS; CDR2 reads YFSETQ. CDR3 size: 14 residues. Participants, about 18 to 90 years old, spanned 24 US areas. Original methodology: Estimated nucleated cell counts came from reference gene primer amplification. Sequencing used immunoSEQ multiplex PCR; TCRdb keeps in-frame clones, though not all of them. V, J and clone size derive from that table, while D and trimming were established from the DNA sequence. The data contain around 300,000 clones, about 85% of them seen just once; the ten biggest clones take up 2% to 3%.

The chain recombines TRBV5-1 with TRBJ1-1; D is possibly TRBD1 (5 bases). The clonotype comes from a woman in her forties or fifties who had recovered from COVID-19. Input material: PBMCs or T cells enriched from blood (not recorded which). The CDR3 protein is CASSLVTENTEAFF. The CDR3 nucleotides are TGCGCCAGCAGCTTGGTGACAGAGAACACTGAAGCTTTCTTT.